Presented here are 32 T cell receptor beta chains from one specimen sequenced in a study of Graves' ophthalmopathy and Graves' hyperthyroidism. CDR3 regions of TCR beta were amplified from RNA transcripts. First-round RT-PCR used HTBI primers; second-round multiplex PCR followed. MiXCR, run by TCRdb on the multiplex PCR reads, gives a single entry per CDR3 protein. The sample lists around 600,000 distinct CDR3 sequences, about two fifths occurring once. The sequencing input was peripheral blood. The receptors stem from an adult man with Graves' ophthalmopathy.

At least ten counts were recorded for this clonotype. The rearrangement joins TRBV14 to TRBJ2-7, with D possibly being TRBD2 (7 bases). Germline V gives CDR1 SGHDN, CDR2 FVKESK. This CDR3 is built from 17 residues. V was clipped by 1 base and J by 3 bases, with 19 bases between them. CDR3 loop: CASSQVGGLAESYEQYF. CDR3 bases: TGTGCCAGCAGCCAAGTCGGGGGGCTAGCGGAAAGCTACGAGCAGTACTTC. Full variable domain (outside the CDR3, taken from reference TRBV14 and TRBJ2-7): EAGVTQFPSHSVIEKGQTVTLRCDPISGHDNLYWYRRVMGKEIKFLLHFVKESKQDESGMPNNRFLAERTGGTYSTLKVQPAELEDSGVYFCASSQVGGLAESYEQYFGPGTRLTVT.

The chain couples TRBV7-9 to TRBJ2-7; possibly TRBD1 for D (5 bases). There are 14 residues in the CDR3. Per the germline V gene, CDR1 is SEHNR and CDR2 is FQNEAQ (reference sequence). V lost 5 bases and J 0 bases, leaving 11 bases between the germline ends. CDR3 amino acids: CASSRWQGSYEQYF. The DNA for the CDR3 is TGTGCCAGCAGCAGGTGGCAGGGCTCCTACGAGCAGTACTTC.

The V and J genes are TRBV15 and TRBJ1-5; the match to TRBD1 covers 12 bases. The CDR3 has 15 residues. The V gene's germline CDR1 is LNHNV and CDR2 YYDKDF (reference sequence). The junction had 3 bases not matched to a gene; V was cut back by 3 bases and J by 6 bases. In DNA form, the CDR3 reads TGTGCCACCAGCAGGCGGGGACAGGGGGCTCAGCCCCAGCATTTT. Translating it yields CATSRRGQGAQPQHF.

This clonotype was counted only a few times. The V gene is TRBV5-1, the J gene TRBJ2-7; 11 nucleotides align to TRBD1. With V trimmed by 4 bases and J by 3 bases, 12 bases remained unmatched. The CDR3 runs to 17 residues. The germline gives CDR1 SGHRS, CDR2 YFSETQ. The CDR3 DNA reads TGCGCCAGCAGCATGCTCCGGACAGGGGGCGAGGTCTACGAGCAGTACTTC. Protein product: CASSMLRTGGEVYEQYF. Together with reference TRBV5-1 and TRBJ2-7, the CDR3 gives the full variable domain: KAGVTQTPRYLIKTRGQQVTLSCSPISGHRSVSWYQQTPGQGLQFLFEYFSETQRNKGNFPGRFSGRQFSNSRSEMNVSTLELGDSALYLCASSMLRTGGEVYEQYFGPGTRLTVT.

This clonotype was recorded at least ten times. This chain uses TRBV24-1 with TRBJ1-5, with D hard to call. The CDR3 is made up of 12 amino acids. Trimming removed 2 bases from V and 10 bases from J, with 8 bases in between. The V gene's germline CDR1 is KGHDR and CDR2 SFDVKD. CDR3 in amino acids: CATSDSVSPQHF. Written as DNA, the CDR3 is TGTGCCACCAGTGATTCAGTGTCCCCCCAGCATTTT.

The chain uses TRBV20-1 and TRBJ2-3; D perhaps matches TRBD1 (5 bases). Germline values: CDR1 DFQATT, CDR2 SNEGSKA (reference sequence). V gave up 0 bases and J gave up 0 bases, with 10 bases separating them. The CDR3 covers 15 residues. The CDR3 bases are TGCAGTGCTAGAGATCCCAGGGCTAGCACAGATACGCAGTATTTT. Its protein is CSARDPRASTDTQYF.

This clonotype was seen many times. The V gene is TRBV19, the J gene TRBJ1-2; D call uncertain. Germline assignment: CDR1 LNHDA and CDR2 SQIVND (reference sequence). Between the trimmed V and J ends, which lost 7 bases and 0 bases, there was a span of 18 bases. There are 16 residues in the CDR3. CDR3 DNA sequence: TGTGCCAGTACTCCGGTGGGCGCATTTGCTAACTATGGCTACACCTTC. This translates into CASTPVGAFANYGYTF.

This clonotype came up many times. J is TRBJ1-5 and V is TRBV7-2, with no clear D. The CDR3 totals 12 residues. Germline V lookup: CDR1 SGHTA, CDR2 FQGNSA. V was pared by 3 bases and J by 5 bases, with 5 bases between. The CDR3 nucleotides read TGTGCCAGCAGCTTCGGTGATCAGCCCCAGCATTTT. Residues: CASSFGDQPQHF.

The chain links TRBV12-3 or TRBV12-4 to TRBJ1-1; tentative D call: TRBD1 (5 bases). The CDR3 is 15 amino acids. V lost 1 base, J lost 2 bases, and 11 bases lay in between. Here the CDR3 DNA reads TGTGCCAGCAGTTTAGGGGGGGGAGGTAACACTGAAGCTTTCTTT. Translation: CASSLGGGGNTEAFF.

About this clonotype itself: No conserved phenylalanine or tryptophan is present at the end of the CDR3, so a read error is the likely explanation. Because the CDR3's place on the DNA is in doubt, the DNA is left out and the CDR3 is given as listed by TCRdb. V usage is TRBV24-1 and J usage is TRBJ1-2; TRBD1 reflects the table's D call only, with no check against the DNA. Inclusive of both ends, the CDR3 amounts to 11 amino acids. The germline V gene has CDR1 KGHDR and CDR2 SFDVKD. The CDR3: CATRRAGAPSY.

CDR3 sequence reads: CASTRGDSNYGYTF. CDR3 coding DNA: TGTGCCAGCACACGAGGGGACAGTAACTATGGCTACACCTTC. This sequence joins TRBV7-9 and TRBJ1-2, with TRBD1 identical over 7 bases. In germline, CDR1 is SEHNR, CDR2 FQNEAQ (reference sequence). CDR3 length equals 14 residues. V shed 7 bases and J 1 base; nucleotides not matched to a gene: 6.

Comment on this clonotype: The germline gene is not matched at one end of the junction; a read error may be the cause. This chain uses TRBV15 with TRBJ2-7; 10 nucleotides line up with TRBD1. CDR1 is LNHNV and CDR2 is YYDKDF in the germline V gene (reference sequence). CDR3 length equals 15 residues. This chain's CDR3 is CATSLRQGAGGELYF. The CDR3 nucleotides are TGTGCCACCTCTCTTCGACAGGGGGCCGGAGGGGAGCTGTACTTC.

A few counts support this clonotype. This sequence may be a read error, since a much larger clone differs from it by one base. The genes are TRBV10-3 and TRBJ1-2; the D gene is possibly TRBD1 (5 bases). Germline V gene sequence: CDR1 ENHRY, CDR2 SYGVKD. This CDR3 is built from 14 residues. This chain's CDR3 is CATSGEGVNYGYTF. CDR3 sequence (DNA): TGTGCCACCAGTGGGGAAGGGGTGAACTATGGCTACACCTTC.

Details on this clonotype: At one boundary the junction diverges from the germline segment, which might be a read error. In DNA, the CDR3 is TGTGCCAGCAGTTCACAGGGGGCAAGGGCGCGGGAAAAACTGTTTTTT. It yields the protein CASSSQGARAREKLFF. V gene TRBV10-3 combines with J gene TRBJ1-4, with 9 bases identical to TRBD1. Looked up from germline, CDR1 is ENHRY and CDR2 is SYGVKD. CDR3 length equals 16 residues.

This clonotype was counted many times. This chain joins TRBV29-1 and TRBJ1-4; a possible D gene is TRBD1 (6 bases). In germline, CDR1 is SQVTM, CDR2 ANQGSEA. V lost 3 bases and J 8 bases, leaving 13 bases between the germline ends. The CDR3 is made up of 13 amino acids. CDR3 DNA sequence: TGCAGCGTTGAGGTGACAGGTAGAGAAAAACTGTTTTTT. Translated, it gives CSVEVTGREKLFF.

This chain joins TRBV19 and TRBJ1-2; 9 nucleotides align to TRBD1. Unmatched junction bases numbered 7, after V lost 6 bases and J lost 8 bases. In germline, CDR1 is LNHDA, CDR2 SQIVND (reference sequence). The CDR3 spans 13 residues. The CDR3 DNA reads as TGTGCCAGTAGCCTAACACAGGGGGCCGGCTACACCTTC. Translating gives CASSLTQGAGYTF.

This clonotype came up once. The rearrangement links TRBV11-1 to TRBJ1-6; 7 bases align to TRBD1. V dropped 9 bases and J dropped 15; count of bases not matched to a gene: 14. Germline V gene sequence: CDR1 SGHAT, CDR2 FQDESV (reference sequence). The CDR3 consists of 13 residues. This CDR3 is CARTSGTADVLHF. DNA for the CDR3: TGTGCCAGGACTTCCGGGACAGCCGACGTCCTCCACTTT.

This sequence joins TRBV9 and TRBJ2-7, with D tentatively TRBD1 or TRBD2 (5 bases each). The CDR3 sequence is 15 residues long. The germline V gene has CDR1 SGDLS and CDR2 YYNGEE. V shed 3 bases and J shed 3 bases, with 16 bases lying between them. The CDR3 nucleotides read TGTGCCAGCAGCGAACAGCCGGGACGGTTCTACGAGCAGTACTTC. Amino acids: CASSEQPGRFYEQYF.

This clonotype was counted many times. The gene calls are TRBV24-1 and TRBJ2-5; either TRBD1 or TRBD2 may supply D (5 bases each). The V gene lost 9 bases and the J gene lost 2 bases, with 12 bases spanning the gap. There are 13 residues in the CDR3. Germline loops: CDR1 KGHDR, CDR2 SFDVKD. For the CDR3, the DNA is TGTGCCACCCGAGGGGTAGGTCAAGAGACCCAGTACTTC. Protein product: CATRGVGQETQYF.

The table lists this clonotype with many counts. The V call is TRBV15, the J call TRBJ2-1; no firm D call. CDR1 and CDR2 (germline): LNHNV, YYDKDF (reference sequence). The ends were cut back, 3 bases at V and 4 bases at J, with 10 bases in the middle. The CDR3 runs to 14 residues. The CDR3 region is CATSRAGAYNEQFF. The CDR3 DNA is TGTGCCACCAGCAGGGCCGGAGCTTACAATGAGCAGTTCTTC.

The rearrangement links TRBV2 to TRBJ2-5; D is ambiguous. This CDR3 comprises 12 residues. Germline V gene data show CDR1 as SNHLY and CDR2 as FYNNEI. Trimming stripped 6 bases from V and 2 bases from J, with 7 bases between. The CDR3 DNA reads TGTGCCAGCAGAAGGGCACAAGAGACCCAGTACTTC. Residues: CASRRAQETQYF.

This clonotype was seen at least ten times. The rearrangement links TRBV15 to TRBJ1-1, with a weak D call TRBD1 (5 bases). CDR3 length: 19 residues. V lost 2 bases and J 0 bases, leaving 22 bases between the germline ends. Germline lookup yields CDR1 LNHNV and CDR2 YYDKDF (reference sequence). In DNA, the CDR3 is TGTGCCACCAGCAGATGGGGGAAGGGAGGGCCTCAGCTGAACACTGAAGCTTTCTTT. It translates to CATSRWGKGGPQLNTEAFF.

Ten or more counts support this clonotype. V usage is TRBV2 and J usage is TRBJ2-7; the match to TRBD2 covers 10 bases. Looked up from germline, CDR1 is SNHLY and CDR2 is FYNNEI. V gave up 6 bases and J gave up 5 bases; unmatched junction bases: 1. The CDR3 spans 12 residues. This chain's CDR3 is CASRGTSDEQYF. The CDR3 region has the DNA TGTGCCAGCAGGGGGACTAGCGACGAGCAGTACTTC. Drawing the rest from reference TRBV2 and TRBJ2-7, the complete variable domain is EPEVTQTPSHQVTQMGQEVILRCVPISNHLYFYWYRQILGQKVEFLVSFYNNEISEKSEIFDDQFSVERPDGSNFTLKIRSTKLEDSAMYFCASRGTSDEQYFGPGTRLTVT.

This sequence joins TRBV6-6 and TRBJ2-7, with 7 bases matching TRBD2. CDR3 length: 14 amino acids. From germline, CDR1 is MNHNY and CDR2 SVGAGI (reference sequence). With 2 bases clipped from V and 2 bases from J, the junction kept 3 bases outside the gene matches. The CDR3 is CASSYGGGTYEQYF. CDR3 nucleotides: TGTGCCAGCAGTTACGGGGGGGGGACCTACGAGCAGTACTTC.

As to this clonotype: The conserved final phenylalanine or tryptophan is absent from the CDR3, which likely points to a read error. The V gene is TRBV2, the J gene TRBJ2-7; no reliable D call. The V end lost 4 bases, the J end lost 3 bases, and 4 bases lay between the germline ends. The germline CDR1 and CDR2 sequences are SNHLY and FYNNEI. This CDR3 has 11 amino acids. The DNA for the CDR3 is TGTGCCAGCAGTGTAAGCTACGAGCAGTACCTC. Amino acids: CASSVSYEQYL.

This clonotype was recorded a few times. At one end the junction does not follow the germline gene, possibly because of a read error. The V call is TRBV10-3, the J call TRBJ2-7; no clear D. Looked up from germline, CDR1 is ENHRY and CDR2 is SYGVKD. The CDR3 has 13 residues. CDR3 sequence reads: CASSYEGPYEQYF. The CDR3 coding sequence is TGTGCCAGCAGTTACGAAGGGCCTTACGAGCAGTACTTC.

This clonotype was seen repeatedly, ten times or more. V is TRBV10-3 and J is TRBJ2-7, with 11 bases lining up with TRBD2. V was clipped by 8 bases and J by 9 bases; unmatched bases: 9. CDR3 length: 13 residues. Germline V gives CDR1 ENHRY, CDR2 SYGVKD. CDR3 DNA sequence: TGTGCCATCCTCCCGGAGACTAGCGGGATGCAGTACTTC. It is translated as CAILPETSGMQYF.

The sample holds a few counts of this clonotype. The chain employs TRBV24-1 and TRBJ2-3, with 8 bases lining up with TRBD1. Germline-derived CDR1 and CDR2 are KGHDR and SFDVKD. This CDR3 has 16 amino acids. The junction had 8 bases not matched to a gene; V was cut back by 3 bases and J by 4 bases. CDR3 sequence (DNA): TGTGCCACCAGTGATCCTCGACAGGGGATCCCAGATACGCAGTATTTT. This codes for CATSDPRQGIPDTQYF.

This clonotype was seen a handful of times. The chain couples TRBV7-2 to TRBJ2-7; D tentatively reads TRBD1 or TRBD2 (5 bases each). Trimming shortened V by 6 bases and J by 0 bases, and 21 bases separated the two germline ends. The CDR3 length is 17 residues. The germline V gene has CDR1 SGHTA and CDR2 FQGNSA. The CDR3 region is CASRELRGRASSYEQYF. The CDR3 DNA is TGTGCCAGCAGGGAACTGAGGGGCAGAGCTAGCTCCTACGAGCAGTACTTC.

A word on this clonotype: This sequence may be a read error, since a much larger clone differs from it by one base. The chain employs TRBV2 and TRBJ2-7; TRBD1 aligns across 7 bases. V was pared by 4 bases and J by 3 bases, with 9 bases of the junction left unmatched. CDR3 length equals 15 residues. Per germline, CDR1 SNHLY and CDR2 FYNNEI. The CDR3 DNA reads as TGTGCCAGCAGTGGCAGGACAGGAACAGTCTACGAGCAGTACTTC. Translated, it gives CASSGRTGTVYEQYF.

The chain uses TRBV5-5 and TRBJ2-5; 7 nucleotides match TRBD1. With V trimmed by 10 bases and J by 5 bases, 17 bases remained unmatched. CDR3 length equals 15 residues. The germline CDR1 and CDR2 sequences are SGHKS and YYEKEE (reference sequence). CDR3 amino acids: CAWSDADRSRETQYF. CDR3 DNA sequence: TGTGCCTGGAGCGACGCGGACAGGTCCCGGGAGACCCAGTACTTC.

The V and J genes are TRBV2 and TRBJ2-7; TRBD1 agrees at 7 bases. The CDR3 extends over 16 amino acids. The germline V gene encodes CDR1 SNHLY and CDR2 FYNNEI. J was trimmed by 2 bases and V by 7 bases; bases with no gene match: 14. In nucleotides, the CDR3 is TGTGCCAGCACTTCCATAGGACAGGCCCTAGCCTACGAGCAGTACTTC. This gives the protein CASTSIGQALAYEQYF.